This TCR beta chain was obtained from a study of human T cells and chemical hapten exposure. V was trimmed by 1 base and J by 2 bases, leaving 7 bases between them. Germline V gene sequence: CDR1 SGHAT, CDR2 FQNNGV. The CDR3 runs 14 residues. The sample holds many counts of this clonotype. Stated time point: pre-sensitization, week 0. The treatment is: therapeutic diphenylcyclopropenone sensitization with weekly scalp DPC. Each CDR3 protein gets one entry after TCRdb re-called the RACE reads with MiXCR. The sample contains more than 75,000 distinct CDR3 sequences, roughly a tenth of which appear only once.

This TCR was sampled from a woman between 40 and 55 years old with alopecia areata. Some clones in this sample may be carry-over from other donors' samples. Material: whole blood, obtained in connection with sensitization to the hapten diphenylcyclopropenone (DPC). The genes are TRBV11-2 and TRBJ2-3, with D perhaps TRBD2 (5 bases). The CDR3 here is CASSLAEATDTQYF. In DNA form, the CDR3 reads TGTGCCAGCAGCTTAGCGGAGGCCACAGATACGCAGTATTTT.